A single sample gave rise to the 21 T cell receptor beta chains below, sequenced in a study of blood T cell repertoires in COVID-19 (TCRdb year 2020). Library prep was done by the immunoSEQ multiplex PCR assay. The immuneACCESS repertoire file appears here via TCRdb, limited to in-frame rearrangements. These files lack a portion of the clones; in checked studies, under half of the deficit traces to unresolved V genes, and the cause of the others is not known. Counted in this sample were 50,000 or so clones; 90% of them appeared once. The ten largest clones capture approximately 13% of the sample. The sequencing input was peripheral blood. The receptors come from a man between 60 and 75 years old with active COVID-19.

This chain links TRBV5-1 with TRBJ2-7; no clear D gene. CDR3 length: 15 amino acids. Germline lookup yields CDR1 SGHRS and CDR2 YFSETQ. Trimming removed 0 bases from V and 3 bases from J, with 13 bases in between. The CDR3 loop reads CASSLAGRLFYEQYF. The DNA for the CDR3 is TGCGCCAGCAGCTTGGCCGGCAGGCTTTTCTACGAGCAGTACTTC.

Only one count was recorded for this clone. The chain couples TRBV3-1 (or the pseudogene TRBV3-2) to TRBJ2-2; maybe TRBD1 (6 bases). Germline lookup yields CDR1 LGHDT and CDR2 YNNKEL (reference sequence). There are 15 residues in the CDR3. V was trimmed by 1 base and J by 3 bases, leaving 9 bases between them. CDR3 amino acids: CASSQGGGYTGELFF. The CDR3 region has the DNA TGTGCCAGCAGCCAAGGAGGGGGTTACACCGGGGAGCTGTTTTTT.

V is TRBV5-6 and J is TRBJ2-1; 8 positions agree with TRBD1. V lost 4 bases to trimming and J lost 10 bases; unmatched junction nucleotides: 4. This CDR3 has 12 amino acids. The germline gives CDR1 SGHDT, CDR2 YYEEEE. The CDR3, as DNA: TGTGCCAGCAGCCTGGCAGGGGGCGAGCAGTTCTTC. Protein: CASSLAGGEQFF.

This rearrangement joins TRBV5-1 to TRBJ2-3; D not resolved. From germline, CDR1 is SGHRS and CDR2 YFSETQ. This CDR3 contains 13 residues. V was trimmed by 6 bases and J by 3 bases, leaving 11 bases between them. In DNA, the CDR3 is TGCGCCAGCAAAGGCGGTTTTACAGATACGCAGTATTTT. Protein: CASKGGFTDTQYF.

The J gene is TRBJ2-2, the V gene TRBV2; 7 bases align to TRBD2. V trimming: 6 bases; J trimming: 2 bases; junction bases outside the gene matches: 3. This CDR3 has 14 amino acids. Germline loops: CDR1 SNHLY, CDR2 FYNNEI. The CDR3 bases are TGTGCCAGCAGGGGAGGGGATAACACCGGGGAGCTGTTTTTT. Translation: CASRGGDNTGELFF.

The chain joins TRBV7-3 to TRBJ2-1; 10 bases are shared with TRBD2. The CDR3 sequence is 17 residues long. With V trimmed by 2 bases and J by 4 bases, 8 bases remained unmatched. Germline V lookup: CDR1 SGHTA, CDR2 FQGTGA. Here the CDR3 reads CASSLGPAGGLYNEQFF. The DNA for the CDR3 is TGTGCCAGCAGCTTAGGGCCAGCGGGAGGGCTGTACAATGAGCAGTTCTTC.

The J gene is TRBJ1-5, the V gene TRBV30, with D uncertain. V was pared by 4 bases and J by 2 bases, with 6 bases between. CDR1 is GTSNPN, CDR2 SVGIG, per germline (reference sequence). The CDR3 is 12 amino acids. In DNA, the CDR3 is TGTGCCTGGACTACCGGCAATCAGCCCCAGCATTTT. Translation gives CAWTTGNQPQHF.

V gene TRBV3-1 (or the pseudogene TRBV3-2) combines with J gene TRBJ2-1, with D perhaps matching TRBD1 (6 bases). The germline V and J ends were trimmed by 3 bases and 0 bases, with 15 bases remaining between them. The germline gives CDR1 LGHDT, CDR2 YNNKEL (reference sequence). This CDR3 is 17 amino acids long. The CDR3 loop is CASSHEGGSSSYNEQFF. In nucleotides, the CDR3 is TGTGCCAGCAGCCATGAAGGGGGTTCTAGCTCCTACAATGAGCAGTTCTTC.

The V and J genes are TRBV28 and TRBJ2-7; D not resolved. The CDR3 is made up of 15 amino acids. V lost 2 bases and J 3 bases, leaving 14 bases between the germline ends. The V gene's germline CDR1 is MDHEN and CDR2 SYDVKM. The chain's CDR3 is CASSLRSGLSYEQYF. The CDR3 DNA reads as TGTGCCAGCAGTTTACGGTCAGGCCTGAGCTACGAGCAGTACTTC.

The chain recombines TRBV5-1 with TRBJ1-3; D uncertain. The CDR3 sequence is 16 residues long. The germline V and J ends were trimmed by 1 base and 4 bases, with 15 bases remaining between them. From germline, CDR1 is SGHRS and CDR2 YFSETQ. CDR3 DNA: TGCGCCAGCAGCTTGAGCGGAGGGTTTGCAGGAAACACCATATATTTT. Translating it yields CASSLSGGFAGNTIYF.

V is TRBV6-5 and J is TRBJ2-2, with TRBD2 identical over 13 bases. Germline trimming cut 8 bases from V and 4 bases from J; bases unmatched to any gene: 4. Germline-derived CDR1 and CDR2 are MNHEY and SVGAGI. The CDR3 sequence is 15 residues long. The CDR3, as DNA: TGTGCCAGCGCAGGACTAGCGGGGGCCACCGGGGAGCTGTTTTTT. Amino acids: CASAGLAGATGELFF.

The genes are TRBV28 and TRBJ2-1, with 10 bases fitting TRBD2. Germline V gene data show CDR1 as MDHEN and CDR2 as SYDVKM. V trimming: 3 bases; J trimming: 7 bases; junction bases outside the gene matches: 6. The length of the CDR3 is 15 residues. CDR3 bases: TGTGCCAGCAGTTTTTCGTCTAGCGGGAGAAATGAGCAGTTCTTC. It codes for CASSFSSSGRNEQFF.

The chain joins TRBV6-5 to TRBJ1-1; D is unresolved. CDR1 and CDR2 (germline): MNHEY, SVGAGI. The CDR3 is 13 residues long. V was shortened by 7 bases and J by 1 base, with 10 bases between the two germline ends. CDR3 residues: CASITAGNTEAFF. The CDR3 DNA follows: TGTGCCAGCATAACGGCGGGGAACACTGAAGCTTTCTTT.

This clone was observed once. V gene TRBV2 combines with J gene TRBJ2-3; 12 bases agree with TRBD2. CDR1 and CDR2 (germline): SNHLY, FYNNEI. The CDR3 runs 17 residues. The trim removed 6 bases at V and 0 bases at J, leaving 7 bases unmatched. Written as DNA, the CDR3 is TGTGCCAGCAGCGCACGTGGGACTAGCGGGAGCACAGATACGCAGTATTTT. This gives the protein CASSARGTSGSTDTQYF.

CDR3 nucleotides: TGCGCCAGCAGCTTGTTGGGACAGATGAACACCGGGGAGCTGTTTTTT. Translating it yields CASSLLGQMNTGELFF. The chain is built from TRBV5-1 and TRBJ2-2; 7 bases fit TRBD1. The CDR3 runs to 16 residues. Germline trimming cut 1 base from V and 1 base from J; bases unmatched to any gene: 4. Germline values: CDR1 SGHRS, CDR2 YFSETQ.

This chain links TRBV5-1 with TRBJ2-1; 12 bases map to TRBD2. V gave up 4 bases and J gave up 5 bases; unmatched junction bases: 4. The CDR3 totals 15 residues. Germline CDR1 reads SGHRS; CDR2 reads YFSETQ. The CDR3 DNA follows: TGCGCCAGCAGCCGGACTAGCGGGAATCACAATGAGCAGTTCTTC. As protein: CASSRTSGNHNEQFF.

This clone was counted once. This chain links TRBV5-1 with TRBJ1-5; D uncertain. Trimming stripped 1 base from V and 5 bases from J, with 19 bases between. The CDR3 contains 17 residues. The germline V gene has CDR1 SGHRS and CDR2 YFSETQ. CDR3 sequence reads: CASSLRPGGRSHQPQHF. CDR3 nucleotides: TGCGCCAGCAGCTTGCGACCCGGTGGGCGCTCACATCAGCCCCAGCATTTT. The whole variable domain, remainder taken from reference TRBV5-1 and TRBJ1-5, is KAGVTQTPRYLIKTRGQQVTLSCSPISGHRSVSWYQQTPGQGLQFLFEYFSETQRNKGNFPGRFSGRQFSNSRSEMNVSTLELGDSALYLCASSLRPGGRSHQPQHFGDGTRLSIL.

V and J are TRBV7-9 and TRBJ2-7; a possible D gene is TRBD1 (6 bases). Germline lookup yields CDR1 SEHNR and CDR2 FQNEAQ (reference sequence). V was shortened by 4 bases and J by 1 base, with 17 bases between the two germline ends. CDR3 size: 16 residues. Written as DNA, the CDR3 is TGTGCCAGCAGCTCTACAGGCTTACAGGGTTCCTACGAGCAGTACTTC. This sequence encodes CASSSTGLQGSYEQYF.

This clone was seen only once. The DNA of the CDR3 is TGTGCCAGCAGTTTATCAGGGGAGGGTCAGCCCCAGCATTTT. Translated: CASSLSGEGQPQHF. The V gene is TRBV6-5, the J gene TRBJ1-5, with D tentatively TRBD1 (6 bases). V lost 4 bases, J lost 6 bases, and 13 bases lay in between. Germline loops: CDR1 MNHEY, CDR2 SVGAGI. This CDR3 spans 14 amino acids.

The CDR3 nucleotides read TGTGCCAGCACTGGGGATGGGGGCTTAGCTTTCTTT. This encodes CASTGDGGLAFF. V gene TRBV6-5 combines with J gene TRBJ1-1; TRBD1 is a possible D gene (6 bases). V lost 7 bases, J lost 10 bases, and 16 bases lay in between. The CDR3 is made up of 12 amino acids. Germline V gene lookup returns CDR1 MNHEY and CDR2 SVGAGI.

The gene calls are TRBV7-9 and TRBJ2-3; TRBD2 matches at 11 bases. CDR1 and CDR2 (germline): SEHNR, FQNEAQ (reference sequence). This CDR3 is 16 amino acids long. Losses at the gene ends were 5 bases for V and 6 bases for J; bases not matched to a gene: 10. The CDR3: CASSKNSGGEFDTQYF. The CDR3 bases are TGTGCCAGCAGCAAAAATAGCGGGGGGGAGTTTGATACGCAGTATTTT.